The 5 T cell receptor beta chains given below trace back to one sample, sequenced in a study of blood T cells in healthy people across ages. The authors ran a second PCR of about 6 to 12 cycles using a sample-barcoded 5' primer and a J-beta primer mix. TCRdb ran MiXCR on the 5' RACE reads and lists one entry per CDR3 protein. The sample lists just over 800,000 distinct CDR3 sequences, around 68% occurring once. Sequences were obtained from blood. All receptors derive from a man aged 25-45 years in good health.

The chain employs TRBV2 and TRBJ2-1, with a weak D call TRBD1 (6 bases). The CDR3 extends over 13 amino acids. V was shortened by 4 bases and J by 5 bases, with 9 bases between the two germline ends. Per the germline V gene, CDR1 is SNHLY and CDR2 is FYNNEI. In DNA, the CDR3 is TGTGCCAGCAGTGGGACAGACAACAATGAGCAGTTCTTC. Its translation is CASSGTDNNEQFF.

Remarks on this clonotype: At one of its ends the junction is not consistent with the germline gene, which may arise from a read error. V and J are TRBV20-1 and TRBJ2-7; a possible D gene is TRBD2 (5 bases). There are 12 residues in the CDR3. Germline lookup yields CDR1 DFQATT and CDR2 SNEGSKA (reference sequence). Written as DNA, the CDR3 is TGCGGTGCTACCGCCGGGGTTGAGGAGCAGTACTTC. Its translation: CGATAGVEEQYF.

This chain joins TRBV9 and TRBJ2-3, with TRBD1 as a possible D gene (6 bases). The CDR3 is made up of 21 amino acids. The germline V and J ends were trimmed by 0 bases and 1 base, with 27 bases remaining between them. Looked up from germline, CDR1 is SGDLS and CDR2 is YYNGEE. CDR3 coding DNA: TGTGCCAGCAGCGTAGTGCCCAGTAGGGGTCTTAAGGGGGATCGCACAGATACGCAGTATTTT. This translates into CASSVVPSRGLKGDRTDTQYF.

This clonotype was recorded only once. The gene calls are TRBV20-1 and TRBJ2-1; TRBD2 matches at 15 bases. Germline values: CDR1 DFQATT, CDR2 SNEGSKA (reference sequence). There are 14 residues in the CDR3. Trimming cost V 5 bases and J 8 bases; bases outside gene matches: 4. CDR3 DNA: TGCAGTGCTGGACTAGCGGGGGGGCCCTATGAGCAGTTCTTC. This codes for CSAGLAGGPYEQFF.

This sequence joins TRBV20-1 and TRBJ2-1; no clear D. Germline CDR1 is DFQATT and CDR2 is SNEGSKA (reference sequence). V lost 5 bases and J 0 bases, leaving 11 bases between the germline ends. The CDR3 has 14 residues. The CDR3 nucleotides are TGCAGTGCTTTAACTTACAGCTCCTACAATGAGCAGTTCTTC. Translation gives CSALTYSSYNEQFF.